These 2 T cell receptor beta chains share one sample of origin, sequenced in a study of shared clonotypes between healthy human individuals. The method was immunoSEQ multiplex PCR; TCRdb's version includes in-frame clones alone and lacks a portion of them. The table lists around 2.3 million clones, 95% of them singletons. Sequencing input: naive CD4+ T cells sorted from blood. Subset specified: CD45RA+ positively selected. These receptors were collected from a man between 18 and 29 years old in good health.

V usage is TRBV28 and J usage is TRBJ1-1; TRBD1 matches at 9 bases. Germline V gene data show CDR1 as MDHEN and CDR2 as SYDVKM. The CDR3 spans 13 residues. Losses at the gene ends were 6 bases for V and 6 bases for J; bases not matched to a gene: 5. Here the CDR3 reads CASSRTGVPEAFF. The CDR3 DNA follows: TGTGCCAGCAGCCGGACAGGGGTCCCTGAAGCTTTCTTT.

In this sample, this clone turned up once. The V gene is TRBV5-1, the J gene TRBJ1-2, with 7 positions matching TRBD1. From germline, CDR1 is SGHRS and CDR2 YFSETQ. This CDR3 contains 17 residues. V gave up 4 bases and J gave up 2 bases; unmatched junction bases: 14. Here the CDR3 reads CASSKSGTEGINYGYTF. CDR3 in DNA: TGCGCCAGCAGCAAATCCGGGACAGAGGGGATAAACTATGGCTACACCTTC.